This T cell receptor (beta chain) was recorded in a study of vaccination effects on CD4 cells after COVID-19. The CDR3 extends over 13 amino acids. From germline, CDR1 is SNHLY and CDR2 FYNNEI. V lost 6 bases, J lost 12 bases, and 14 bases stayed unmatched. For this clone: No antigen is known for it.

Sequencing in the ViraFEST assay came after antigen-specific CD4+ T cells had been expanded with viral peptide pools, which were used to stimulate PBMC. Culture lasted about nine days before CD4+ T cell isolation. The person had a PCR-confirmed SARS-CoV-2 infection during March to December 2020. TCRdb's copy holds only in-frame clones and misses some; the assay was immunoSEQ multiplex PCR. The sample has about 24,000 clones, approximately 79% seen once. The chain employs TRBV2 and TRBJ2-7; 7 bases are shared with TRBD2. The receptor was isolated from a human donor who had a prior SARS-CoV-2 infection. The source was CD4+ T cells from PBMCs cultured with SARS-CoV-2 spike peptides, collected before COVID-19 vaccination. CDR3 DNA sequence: TGTGCCAGCAGGGAGGGACTAACCCTTGGAACGTACTTC. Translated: CASREGLTLGTYF. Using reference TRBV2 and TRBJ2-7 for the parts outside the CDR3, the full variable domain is EPEVTQTPSHQVTQMGQEVILRCVPISNHLYFYWYRQILGQKVEFLVSFYNNEISEKSEIFDDQFSVERPDGSNFTLKIRSTKLEDSAMYFCASREGLTLGTYFGPGTRLTVT.